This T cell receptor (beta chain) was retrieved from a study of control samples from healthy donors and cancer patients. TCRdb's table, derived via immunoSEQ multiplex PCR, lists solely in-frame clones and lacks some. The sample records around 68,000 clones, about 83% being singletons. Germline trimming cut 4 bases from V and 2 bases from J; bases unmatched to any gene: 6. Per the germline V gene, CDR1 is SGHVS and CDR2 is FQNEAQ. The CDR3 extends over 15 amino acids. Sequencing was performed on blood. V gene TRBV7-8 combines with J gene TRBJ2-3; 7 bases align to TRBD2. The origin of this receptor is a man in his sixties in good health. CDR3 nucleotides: TGTGCCAGCAGCTCCACCCGGGACTACACAGATACGCAGTATTTT. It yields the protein CASSSTRDYTDTQYF. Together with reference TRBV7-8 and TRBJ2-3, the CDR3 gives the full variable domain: GAGVSQSPRYKVAKRGQDVALRCDPISGHVSLFWYQQALGQGPEFLTYFQNEAQLDKSGLPSDRFFAERPEGSVSTLKIQRTQQEDSAVYLCASSSTRDYTDTQYFGPGTRLTVL.